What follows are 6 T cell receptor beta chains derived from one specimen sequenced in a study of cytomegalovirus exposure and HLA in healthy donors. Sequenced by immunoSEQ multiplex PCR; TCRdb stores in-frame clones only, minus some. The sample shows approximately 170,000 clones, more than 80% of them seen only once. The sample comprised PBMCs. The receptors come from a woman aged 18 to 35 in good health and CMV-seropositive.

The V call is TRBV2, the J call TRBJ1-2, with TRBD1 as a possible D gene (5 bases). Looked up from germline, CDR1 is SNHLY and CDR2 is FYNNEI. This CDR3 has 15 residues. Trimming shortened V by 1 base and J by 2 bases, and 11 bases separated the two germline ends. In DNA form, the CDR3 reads TGTGCCAGCAGTGAAGGTGCAGGGAGGAACTATGGCTACACCTTC. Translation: CASSEGAGRNYGYTF.

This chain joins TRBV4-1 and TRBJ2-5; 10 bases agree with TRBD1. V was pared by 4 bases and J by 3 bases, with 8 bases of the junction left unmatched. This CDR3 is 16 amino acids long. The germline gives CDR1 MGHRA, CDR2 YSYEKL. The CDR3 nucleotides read TGCGCCAGCAGCCGGTCCGGGACAGGGGAAGAAGAGACCCAGTACTTC. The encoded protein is CASSRSGTGEEETQYF.

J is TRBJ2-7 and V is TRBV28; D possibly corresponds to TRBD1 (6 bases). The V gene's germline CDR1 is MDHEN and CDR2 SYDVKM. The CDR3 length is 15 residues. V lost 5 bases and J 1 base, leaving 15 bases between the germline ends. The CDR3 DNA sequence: TGTGCCAGCAGTCCAACAGGGTGGGATTCCTACGAGCAGTACTTC. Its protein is CASSPTGWDSYEQYF.

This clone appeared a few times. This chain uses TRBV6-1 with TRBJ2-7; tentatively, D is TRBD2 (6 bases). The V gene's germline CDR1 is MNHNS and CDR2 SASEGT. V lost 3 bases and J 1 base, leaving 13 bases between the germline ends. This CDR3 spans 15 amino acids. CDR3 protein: CASSEGSGESYEQYF. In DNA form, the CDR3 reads TGTGCCAGCAGTGAGGGTAGCGGAGAGTCCTACGAGCAGTACTTC.

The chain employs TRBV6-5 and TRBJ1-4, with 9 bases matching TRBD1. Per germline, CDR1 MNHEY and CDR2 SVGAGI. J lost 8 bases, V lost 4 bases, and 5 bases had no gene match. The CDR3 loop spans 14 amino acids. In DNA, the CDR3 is TGTGCCAGCAGTTTACTGACAGGGGGAGAAAAACTGTTTTTT. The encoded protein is CASSLLTGGEKLFF.

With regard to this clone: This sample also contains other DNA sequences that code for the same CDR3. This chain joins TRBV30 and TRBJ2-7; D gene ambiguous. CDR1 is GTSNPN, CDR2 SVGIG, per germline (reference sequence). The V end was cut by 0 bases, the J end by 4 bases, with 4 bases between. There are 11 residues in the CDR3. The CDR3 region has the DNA TGTGCCTGGAGTGTGAGGTACGAGCAGTACTTC. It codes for CAWSVRYEQYF.